Below, 4 T cell receptor beta chains from the same sample are listed, as sequenced in a study of T cells in Graves' hyperthyroidism and ophthalmopathy. Authors of the study amplified TCR beta CDR3 regions from RNA transcripts. When the TCR CDR3 underwent first-round RT-PCR, the HTBI primer set was used. From the multiplex PCR reads, TCRdb called clonotypes with MiXCR, one entry per CDR3 protein. The sample yields approximately 640,000 distinct CDR3 sequences, about 17% seen once. Sequencing input: blood. The receptors stem from a woman aged 25 to 39 with Graves' hyperthyroidism.

This clonotype was observed many times. V usage is TRBV20-1 and J usage is TRBJ2-7; 10 bases match TRBD2. The CDR3 extends over 13 amino acids. CDR1 and CDR2 (germline): DFQATT, SNEGSKA (reference sequence). The V segment lost 5 bases and the J segment 2 bases; nucleotides outside the gene matches: 3. Here the CDR3 reads CSAGGLAAYEQYF. The CDR3 nucleotides are TGCAGTGCTGGAGGACTAGCGGCCTACGAGCAGTACTTC.

The chain links TRBV10-1 to TRBJ2-3; D ambiguous. From germline, CDR1 is WNHNN and CDR2 SYGVQD (reference sequence). V was pared by 0 bases and J by 2 bases, with 9 bases between. This CDR3 has 15 residues. Here the CDR3 reads CASSESKYYTDTQYF. The CDR3 region has the DNA TGCGCCAGCAGTGAGTCTAAGTACTACACAGATACGCAGTATTTT.

This clonotype occurred a few times. This sequence joins TRBV27 and TRBJ1-1; perhaps TRBD1 as D (5 bases). The CDR3 has 13 amino acids. Germline V gives CDR1 MNHEY, CDR2 SMNVEV (reference sequence). The V gene lost 0 bases and the J gene lost 11 bases, with 13 bases spanning the gap. CDR3: CASSLSRGLDAFF. CDR3 DNA: TGTGCCAGCAGTTTATCGCGGGGCCTTGATGCTTTCTTT.

This clonotype was seen a few times. The chain employs TRBV5-6 and TRBJ2-7; weak D call: TRBD2 (5 bases). V was cut by 4 bases and J by 2 bases, with 16 bases left in between. CDR3 length: 15 residues. CDR1 and CDR2 (germline): SGHDT, YYEEEE. The CDR3 nucleotides read TGTGCCAGCAGCACCCTGGGTAGCGTGCCCTACGAGCAGTACTTC. This codes for CASSTLGSVPYEQYF.